This T cell receptor beta chain derives from a study of blood T cell repertoires in COVID-19. Assay: immunoSEQ multiplex PCR; the TCRdb copy retains only in-frame clones and omits some. The sample holds over 300,000 clones, 90% seen once. The CDR3 loop spans 17 amino acids. V lost 5 bases to trimming and J lost 0 bases, with 18 bases between them. Germline assignment: CDR1 SGHTA and CDR2 FQGNSA. The chain combines TRBV7-2 with TRBJ2-3, with a tentative D call TRBD2 (6 bases). Specimen: peripheral blood. This receptor was obtained from a man between 18 and 29 years old with active or convalescent COVID-19. CDR3 sequence (DNA): TGTGCCAGCAGCCCTCGGGATAGCGGCTTAAGCACAGATACGCAGTATTTT. This translates into CASSPRDSGLSTDTQYF.